Below are 13 T cell receptor beta chains sequenced from a single sample in a study of beta chain features in type 1 diabetes. cDNA synthesis used the whole RNA isolate, giving expressed TCRB sequences. Assay: immunoSEQ multiplex PCR; the TCRdb copy retains only in-frame clones and omits some. The data hold 38,000 or so clones, with about two thirds observed a single time. Sequencing input: Tregs from blood. The receptor source for this set is a woman aged 25 to 39 in good health.

There are a few counts of this clone. The chain employs TRBV29-1 and TRBJ2-7, with a possible D match to TRBD1 (5 bases). The germline V gene encodes CDR1 SQVTM and CDR2 ANQGSEA. The ends were cut back, 4 bases at V and 3 bases at J, with 10 bases in the middle. The CDR3 sequence is 12 residues long. CDR3 in amino acids: CSVVGANYEQYF. CDR3 DNA: TGCAGCGTTGTTGGGGCTAACTACGAGCAGTACTTC.

The rearrangement uses TRBV18 and TRBJ1-1, with TRBD1 as a possible D gene (5 bases). Germline V lookup: CDR1 KGHSH, CDR2 LQKENI. Between the trimmed V and J ends, which lost 6 bases and 2 bases, there was a span of 22 bases. CDR3 size: 17 residues. The chain's CDR3 is CASSNRPSRVSNTEAFF. In DNA form, the CDR3 reads TGTGCCAGCTCTAACCGACCCAGCAGGGTTAGTAACACTGAAGCTTTCTTT.

The chain employs TRBV28 and TRBJ1-4; a possible D gene is TRBD1 (5 bases). Trimming shortened V by 3 bases and J by 7 bases, and 9 bases separated the two germline ends. This CDR3 region has 13 residues. The germline V gene encodes CDR1 MDHEN and CDR2 SYDVKM. The CDR3 region is CASSLSRVEKLFF. CDR3 nucleotide sequence: TGTGCCAGCAGTTTGTCCAGGGTTGAAAAACTGTTTTTT.

The chain recombines TRBV27 with TRBJ1-2; 8 nucleotides match TRBD1. The CDR3 is 13 amino acids. Per the germline V gene, CDR1 is MNHEY and CDR2 is SMNVEV (reference sequence). V gave up 8 bases and J gave up 8 bases; unmatched junction bases: 10. CDR3: CASSGQGAGGYTF. The CDR3 region has the DNA TGTGCCAGCTCCGGGCAGGGGGCGGGCGGCTACACCTTC.

V and J are TRBV11-2 and TRBJ2-5; possible D gene TRBD2, 5 bases. V lost 5 bases to trimming and J lost 5 bases, with 9 bases between them. CDR1 and CDR2 from the germline V gene are SGHAT and FQNNGV. CDR3 length: 12 residues. DNA for the CDR3: TGTGCCAGCAGCAGGACTGAGGAGACCCAGTACTTC. Protein: CASSRTEETQYF. Variable domain in full (rest from reference TRBV11-2 and TRBJ2-5): EAGVAQSPRYKIIEKRQSVAFWCNPISGHATLYWYQQILGQGPKLLIQFQNNGVVDDSQLPKDRFSAERLKGVDSTLKIQPAKLEDSAVYLCASSRTEETQYFGPGTRLLVL.

This clone has only a few counts. V gene TRBV9 combines with J gene TRBJ2-1, with 8 bases matching TRBD2. Unmatched junction bases numbered 6, after V lost 4 bases and J lost 6 bases. The V gene's germline CDR1 is SGDLS and CDR2 YYNGEE. The CDR3 loop spans 14 amino acids. The CDR3 nucleotides read TGTGCCAGCAGCTTCGGGACTAGGTCCAATGAGCAGTTCTTC. This translates into CASSFGTRSNEQFF. Full variable domain (outside the CDR3, taken from reference TRBV9 and TRBJ2-1): DSGVTQTPKHLITATGQRVTLRCSPRSGDLSVYWYQQSLDQGLQFLIQYYNGEERAKGNILERFSAQQFPDLHSELNLSSLELGDSALYFCASSFGTRSNEQFFGPGTRLTVL.

The chain joins TRBV4-2 to TRBJ2-5; D not resolved. Germline CDR1 reads LGHNA; CDR2 reads YNFKEQ. V shed 4 bases and J shed 2 bases, with 14 bases lying between them. The CDR3 contains 15 residues. The DNA of the CDR3 is TGTGCCAGCAGCCGGATCCAAAACTATCAAGAGACCCAGTACTTC. Its protein is CASSRIQNYQETQYF.

The chain combines TRBV7-2 with TRBJ2-3; TRBD1 aligns across 8 bases. Germline CDR1 SGHTA, CDR2 FQGNSA. The trim removed 2 bases at V and 0 bases at J, leaving 4 bases unmatched. The CDR3 covers 16 residues. CDR3 region: CASSLQQGASTDTQYF. In DNA form, the CDR3 reads TGTGCCAGCAGCTTACAGCAGGGGGCGAGCACAGATACGCAGTATTTT.

This clone appeared a single time. The chain links TRBV19 to TRBJ2-1; 8 bases are shared with TRBD2. Germline loops: CDR1 LNHDA, CDR2 SQIVND (reference sequence). V lost 1 base to trimming and J lost 9 bases; unmatched junction nucleotides: 2. The CDR3 length is 13 residues. DNA for the CDR3: TGTGCCAGTAGTATAGTTAGCGGGACTGAGCAGTTCTTC. Its protein product is CASSIVSGTEQFF.

V is TRBV19 and J is TRBJ1-5; D gene unclear. Trimming removed 5 bases at V and 7 bases at J, with 9 bases between. This CDR3 is 12 amino acids long. Germline values: CDR1 LNHDA, CDR2 SQIVND (reference sequence). The CDR3 coding sequence is TGTGCCAGTAGTTCGCTAGTGCAGCCCCAGCATTTT. Its protein is CASSSLVQPQHF.

This clone was seen only a few times. The rearrangement joins TRBV30 to TRBJ2-1; TRBD2 aligns across 8 bases. The CDR3 loop spans 14 amino acids. The V and J ends lost 4 bases and 5 bases, in that order; junction bases with no gene match: 7. Per germline, CDR1 GTSNPN and CDR2 SVGIG (reference sequence). In DNA form, the CDR3 reads TGTGCCTGGATAAGCGGGAGTCATGACAATGAGCAGTTCTTC. Translated, it gives CAWISGSHDNEQFF.

The chain combines TRBV6-4 with TRBJ1-2; 7 bases are shared with TRBD1. J was trimmed by 5 bases and V by 3 bases; bases with no gene match: 3. Germline V lookup: CDR1 MRHNA, CDR2 SNTAGT. CDR3 length: 13 residues. CDR3 protein: CASSETGTYGYTF. The CDR3 nucleotides are TGTGCCAGCAGTGAGACAGGGACTTATGGCTACACCTTC.

The gene calls are TRBV7-9 and TRBJ2-3; no definite D call. Trimming removed 4 bases at V and 5 bases at J, with 7 bases between. Germline assignment: CDR1 SEHNR and CDR2 FQNEAQ (reference sequence). The CDR3 spans 12 residues. CDR3 loop: CASSSFLDTQYF. DNA for the CDR3: TGTGCCAGCAGCTCCTTTCTAGATACGCAGTATTTT.